Listed below are T cell receptor beta chains from one sample, sequenced in a study of T cells in Graves' hyperthyroidism and ophthalmopathy. TCRdb fed the multiplex PCR reads into MiXCR, producing one record per CDR3 protein. The table records some 690,000 distinct CDR3 sequences, roughly 17% of them present only once. Sequenced: blood. These receptors came from a man between 50 and 59 years old with Graves' hyperthyroidism. CDR3s leave out the opening cysteine and the closing phenylalanine or tryptophan. Fields, in order: J gene, D gene, V gene, CDR3 protein. The D gene is left open where the match is weak.

TRBJ1-1 | . | TRBV7-9 | ASSLVENTEAF
TRBJ1-2 | . | TRBV19 | ASSHGSPYYGYT
TRBJ2-2 | . | TRBV20-1 | SARGTLNTGELF
TRBJ2-5 | . | TRBV28 | ASSFYPRGDQETQY
TRBJ1-5 | . | TRBV2 | ASSEGGAGQPQH
TRBJ1-1 | . | TRBV25-1 | ASSAGHNTEAF
TRBJ1-2 | TRBD1 | TRBV20-1 | SARDRGQGAFGYT
TRBJ2-1 | TRBD2 | TRBV28 | ASSPSRRELIDEQF
TRBJ2-1 | TRBD2 | TRBV30 | AWSFRLAGNYNEQF
TRBJ2-7 | . | TRBV7-6 | ASSSGLYREASYEQY
TRBJ2-7 | TRBD1 | TRBV6-2/TRBV6-3 | ASSRRPGQATYEQY
TRBJ1-1 | TRBD1 | TRBV7-9 | ASSSRDRGPDTEAF
TRBJ2-1 | . | TRBV20-1 | SATDPASYNEQF
TRBJ1-5 | . | TRBV2 | ASSEWEQPQH
TRBJ2-3 | TRBD2 | TRBV7-9 | ASTPRGLAGDTQY
TRBJ2-7 | TRBD2 | TRBV12-5 | ASGLTLPGLAAYYEQY
TRBJ2-1 | . | TRBV20-1 | SALVLPTSYNEQF
TRBJ2-3 | . | TRBV29-1 | SVGRDSSGADTQY
TRBJ2-1 | TRBD2 | TRBV7-9 | ASSPTSGRRDYNEQF
TRBJ1-3 | . | TRBV19 | ARKSGNTIY
TRBJ1-6 | TRBD1 | TRBV7-9 | ASSSQGDNSPLH
TRBJ2-7 | . | TRBV3-1 | ASSQGPLSPGRIKSYEQY